The TCR beta chain under discussion was sequenced for a study of T cells in Graves' hyperthyroidism and ophthalmopathy. This blood was taken when hyperthyroidism was first diagnosed, before any ophthalmopathy symptoms existed. Extraction of PBMCs used roughly 9.3 ml of fresh peripheral blood. Authors of the study amplified TCR beta CDR3 regions from RNA transcripts. The HTBI primer set drove a first-round RT-PCR of the TCR CDR3. Via MiXCR, TCRdb re-called the multiplex PCR reads, giving one row per CDR3 protein. The data show 370,000 or so distinct CDR3 sequences, less than 20% seen once. The length of the CDR3 is 14 residues. Per germline, CDR1 SGHAT and CDR2 FQDESV (reference sequence). The ends were cut back, 5 bases at V and 4 bases at J, with 14 bases in the middle. This clonotype was recorded many times. Its target is unknown. Study results and limitations: The model's output predicted ophthalmopathy at a median of about 6.5 months prior to onset.

The chain couples TRBV11-1 to TRBJ1-2, with a possible D match to TRBD1 (6 bases). The receptor was derived from a woman aged 18-30 years with Graves' hyperthyroidism that later progressed to Graves' ophthalmopathy. Sequences were obtained from blood. The CDR3 DNA reads TGTGCCAGCAGCCGAGTTGGACAGAGCTATGGCTACACCTTC. Encoded protein: CASSRVGQSYGYTF.